Below, 9 T cell receptor beta chains from the same sample are listed, as sequenced in a study of shared clonotypes between healthy human individuals. Naive CD8 cells lacked CD45RO and underwent positive selection for CCR7, leaving out terminally differentiated effector memory CD45RA+ cells. Libraries were prepared by immunoSEQ multiplex PCR; TCRdb keeps only in-frame clonotypes and omits some of them. The repertoire holds roughly 2.1 million clones, roughly 91% seen once, with roughly 1.7% in the top ten. Input material: naive CD8+ T cells from PBMCs. The receptors come from a man aged 18 to 30 in good health. Some clones in this sample may be carry-over from other donors' samples.

The rearrangement joins TRBV7-9 to TRBJ2-3; D not certain. The CDR3 extends over 16 amino acids. CDR1 SEHNR and CDR2 FQNEAQ come from the germline V gene (reference sequence). Trimming removed 5 bases at V and 0 bases at J, with 15 bases between. The DNA for the CDR3 is TGTGCCAGCAGCCGCCGGGTACTCGGTAGCACAGATACGCAGTATTTT. Amino acids: CASSRRVLGSTDTQYF.

About this clone itself: The sample contains more than one DNA sequence encoding this CDR3. The V call is TRBV4-1, the J call TRBJ2-7; D unclear. V lost 0 bases to trimming and J lost 1 base, with 7 bases between them. Germline V gene data show CDR1 as MGHRA and CDR2 as YSYEKL. The CDR3 covers 14 residues. In DNA form, the CDR3 reads TGCGCCAGCAGCCAAGATCCGGTTTCCTACGAGCAGTACTTC. This translates into CASSQDPVSYEQYF.

The chain uses TRBV5-4 and TRBJ1-1; D might be TRBD1 (5 bases). The length of the CDR3 is 16 residues. The V end was cut by 4 bases, the J end by 1 base, with 17 bases between. Per germline, CDR1 SGHNT and CDR2 YYREEE (reference sequence). CDR3 nucleotides: TGTGCCAGCAGCCCTCGGGACTTCCCCTGGAACACTGAAGCTTTCTTT. Its protein is CASSPRDFPWNTEAFF.

The rearrangement uses TRBV7-2 and TRBJ1-1; D possibly corresponds to TRBD1 (5 bases). There are 17 residues in the CDR3. The germline gives CDR1 SGHTA, CDR2 FQGNSA. Trimming left V 2 bases short and J 0 bases short, with 16 bases between. As DNA, the CDR3 is TGTGCCAGCAGCTTAAGGGGTTGGGAGGCATTGAACACTGAAGCTTTCTTT. Amino acids: CASSLRGWEALNTEAFF.

The V and J genes are TRBV5-1 and TRBJ2-7, with D possibly matching TRBD1 (6 bases). This CDR3 contains 17 residues. V was trimmed by 0 bases and J by 0 bases, leaving 16 bases between them. The germline CDR1 and CDR2 sequences are SGHRS and YFSETQ. The CDR3: CASSLETTGPSSYEQYF. Written as DNA, the CDR3 is TGCGCCAGCAGCTTGGAAACAACAGGGCCCAGCTCCTACGAGCAGTACTTC.

V is TRBV19 and J is TRBJ2-5, with TRBD2 matching 9 bases. The CDR3 covers 15 residues. Germline lookup yields CDR1 LNHDA and CDR2 SQIVND (reference sequence). J gave up 1 base and V 5 bases, and 5 bases lay outside the gene matches. As DNA, the CDR3 is TGTGCCAGTAGTCCAACTAGCGGGCTCCAAGAGACCCAGTACTTC. This sequence encodes CASSPTSGLQETQYF.

Here the CDR3 DNA reads TGTGCCAGCAGTTACGGCCTCTCTGGAAACACCATATATTTT. It is translated as CASSYGLSGNTIYF. The chain combines TRBV6-5 with TRBJ1-3; unclear D gene. Germline assignment: CDR1 MNHEY and CDR2 SVGAGI. There are 14 residues in the CDR3. Trimming stripped 2 bases from V and 0 bases from J, with 5 bases between.

This rearrangement joins TRBV25-1 to TRBJ1-6; TRBD1 agrees at 10 bases. With 3 bases clipped from V and 10 bases from J, the junction kept 12 bases outside the gene matches. There are 17 residues in the CDR3. Germline CDR1 reads MGHDK; CDR2 reads SYGVNS. CDR3 sequence: CASSDRDRGFLESPLHF. The CDR3 DNA sequence: TGTGCCAGCAGTGACCGGGACAGGGGTTTTCTCGAATCACCCCTCCACTTT.

This clone showed up just once. The chain employs TRBV27 and TRBJ2-5, with D perhaps being TRBD1 or TRBD2 (6 bases each). This CDR3 contains 15 residues. Looked up from germline, CDR1 is MNHEY and CDR2 is SMNVEV (reference sequence). The V end lost 1 base, the J end lost 5 bases, and 14 bases lay between the germline ends. The CDR3 here is CASSLWGALRETQYF. CDR3 nucleotides: TGTGCCAGCAGTTTATGGGGGGCGCTGCGGGAGACCCAGTACTTC.